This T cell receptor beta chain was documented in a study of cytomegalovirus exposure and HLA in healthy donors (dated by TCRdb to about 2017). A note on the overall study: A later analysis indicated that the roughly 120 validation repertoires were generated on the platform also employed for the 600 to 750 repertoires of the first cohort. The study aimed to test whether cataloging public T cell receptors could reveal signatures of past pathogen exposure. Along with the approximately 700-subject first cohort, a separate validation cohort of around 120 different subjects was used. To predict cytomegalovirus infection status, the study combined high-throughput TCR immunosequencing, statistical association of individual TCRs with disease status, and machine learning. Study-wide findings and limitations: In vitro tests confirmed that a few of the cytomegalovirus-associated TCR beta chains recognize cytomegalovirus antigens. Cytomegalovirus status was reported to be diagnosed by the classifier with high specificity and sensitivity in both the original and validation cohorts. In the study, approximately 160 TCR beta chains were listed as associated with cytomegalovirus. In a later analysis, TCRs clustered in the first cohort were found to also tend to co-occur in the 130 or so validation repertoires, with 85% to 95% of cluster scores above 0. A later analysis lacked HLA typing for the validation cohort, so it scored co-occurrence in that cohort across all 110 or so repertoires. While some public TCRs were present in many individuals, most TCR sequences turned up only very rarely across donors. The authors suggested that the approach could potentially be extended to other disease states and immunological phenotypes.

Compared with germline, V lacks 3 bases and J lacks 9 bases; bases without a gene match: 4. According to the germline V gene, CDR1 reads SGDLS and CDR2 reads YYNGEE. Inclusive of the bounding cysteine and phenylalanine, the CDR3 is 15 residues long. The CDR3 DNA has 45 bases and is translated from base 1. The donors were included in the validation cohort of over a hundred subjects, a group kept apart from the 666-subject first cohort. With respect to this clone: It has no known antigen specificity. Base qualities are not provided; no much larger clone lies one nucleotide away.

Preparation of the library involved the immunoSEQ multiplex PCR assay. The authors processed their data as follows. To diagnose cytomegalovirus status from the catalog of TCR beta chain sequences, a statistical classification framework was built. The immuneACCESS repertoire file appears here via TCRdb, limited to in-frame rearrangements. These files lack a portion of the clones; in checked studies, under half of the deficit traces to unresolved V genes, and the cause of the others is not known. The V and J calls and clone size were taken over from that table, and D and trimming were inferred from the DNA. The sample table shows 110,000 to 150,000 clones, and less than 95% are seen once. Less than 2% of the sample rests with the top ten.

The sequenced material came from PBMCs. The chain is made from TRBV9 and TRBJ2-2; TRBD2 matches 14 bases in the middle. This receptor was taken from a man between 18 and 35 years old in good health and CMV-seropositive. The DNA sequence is TGTGCCAGCAGCGGCGGGACTAGCGGGAGTAGGGAGCTGTTTTTT. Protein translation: CASSGGTSGSRELFF. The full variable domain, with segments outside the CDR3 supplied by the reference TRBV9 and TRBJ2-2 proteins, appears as DSGVTQTPKHLITATGQRVTLRCSPRSGDLSVYWYQQSLDQGLQFLIQYYNGEERAKGNILERFSAQQFPDLHSELNLSSLELGDSALYFCASSGGTSGSRELFFGEGSRLTVL.